This T cell receptor (beta chain) was recovered during a study of regulatory T cells in long-lasting Graves disease. Regarding time point: newly diagnosed GD, antithyroid drugs for less than 3 months. TCR sequences were obtained from RNA taken from PBMCs. TCR beta libraries were built with iRepertoire HTBI primers and Arm-PCR of CDR3 regions. In TCRdb, the multiplex PCR reads were re-called with MiXCR into one record per CDR3 protein. The sample has a few hundred thousand distinct CDR3 sequences, roughly 12% seen once. This clonotype was seen at least ten times. The V gene lost 9 bases and the J gene lost 10 bases, with 6 bases spanning the gap. CDR3 length: 9 amino acids. Germline V gives CDR1 KGHDR, CDR2 SFDVKD. This sample was also put to use in a study of T cells in Graves' hyperthyroidism and ophthalmopathy. That source adds: HTBI primers were the set used in a first-round RT-PCR of the TCR CDR3. From stable hyperthyroidism, ophthalmopathy was set apart by a 13 V-J model. Ophthalmopathy, which appeared later, was predicted by the model a median approximately six months before onset.

The sequence was obtained from a man aged 30-40 years with Graves disease. The chain couples TRBV24-1 to TRBJ2-1; D gene ambiguous. The sample was peripheral blood mononuclear cells (PBMCs), taken at new diagnosis, from a patient treated with antithyroid drugs. DNA for the CDR3: TGTGCCACCCAGGTCGAGCAGTTCTTC. Its protein is CATQVEQFF.